The 21 T cell receptor beta chains below come from one sample, sequenced in a study of Graves' ophthalmopathy and Graves' hyperthyroidism. Amplification of the TCR beta CDR3 regions used RNA transcripts (as template). Second-round multiplex PCR came after first-round RT-PCR with HTBI primers. TCRdb ran MiXCR on the multiplex PCR reads and lists one entry per CDR3 protein. The sample holds 150,000 to 200,000 distinct CDR3 sequences, 39% seen once. Sequencing input: peripheral blood. The origin of the receptors is a man aged 25 to 40 with Graves' ophthalmopathy.

The V and J genes are TRBV27 and TRBJ2-7; 9 nucleotides line up with TRBD1. V dropped 5 bases and J dropped 2; count of bases not matched to a gene: 7. This CDR3 has 15 residues. Germline values: CDR1 MNHEY, CDR2 SMNVEV (reference sequence). CDR3 DNA: TGTGCCAGCAGTCCAAGGGGACAGGGAACCTACGAGCAGTACTTC. It codes for CASSPRGQGTYEQYF.

This rearrangement joins TRBV12-3 or TRBV12-4 to TRBJ2-5; D ambiguous. This CDR3 is built from 13 residues. V lost 1 base and J 5 bases, leaving 8 bases between the germline ends. CDR3 amino acids: CASSLGDGETQYF. The CDR3 region has the DNA TGTGCCAGCAGTTTAGGGGATGGCGAGACCCAGTACTTC.

Only a few counts were recorded for this clonotype. The chain employs TRBV28 and TRBJ2-5, with D unclear. Germline V gives CDR1 MDHEN, CDR2 SYDVKM. The CDR3 length is 15 residues. Trimming took off 4 bases at V and 2 bases at J, with 14 bases between the two ends. DNA for the CDR3: TGTGCCAGCAGTTCACCCGGACGGTCGCAAGAGACCCAGTACTTC. Translation gives CASSSPGRSQETQYF.

The V gene is TRBV11-3, the J gene TRBJ2-5; D is unclear. The CDR3 is made up of 16 amino acids. Germline values: CDR1 SGHNT, CDR2 YENEEA. V lost 2 bases to trimming and J lost 0 bases, with 13 bases between them. The CDR3 DNA reads TGTGCCAGCAGCTTAAATCTCGACTCCGACCAAGAGACCCAGTACTTC. It encodes CASSLNLDSDQETQYF.

There are many counts of this clonotype. The chain employs TRBV6-2 or TRBV6-3 and TRBJ1-2; D is possibly TRBD1 (5 bases). Germline lookup yields CDR1 MNHEY and CDR2 SVGEGT. This CDR3 contains 13 residues. V dropped 2 bases and J dropped 4 bases, with 8 bases sitting between them. CDR3 amino acids: CASSYEGRYGYTF. The CDR3 bases are TGTGCCAGCAGTTACGAGGGACGCTATGGCTACACCTTC.

The chain combines TRBV7-9 with TRBJ2-7; tentative D call: TRBD2 (5 bases). V lost 0 bases and J lost 3, with 9 bases in between. CDR3 size: 14 residues. Germline V gene sequence: CDR1 SEHNR, CDR2 FQNEAQ (reference sequence). This CDR3 reads CASSLAGDFYEQYF. In nucleotides, the CDR3 is TGTGCCAGCAGCTTAGCGGGAGACTTCTACGAGCAGTACTTC.

J is TRBJ1-1 and V is TRBV28; D is undetermined. The V gene lost 6 bases and the J gene lost 1 base, with 15 bases spanning the gap. Germline-derived CDR1 and CDR2 are MDHEN and SYDVKM. The length of the CDR3 is 15 residues. The CDR3 reads CASSPGWGTNTEAFF. CDR3 coding DNA: TGTGCCAGCAGCCCGGGGTGGGGTACGAACACTGAAGCTTTCTTT.

This clonotype was counted many times. The chain has TRBV30 and TRBJ1-5, with D possibly matching TRBD1 (5 bases). V was pared by 3 bases and J by 5 bases, with 14 bases between. The germline V gene encodes CDR1 GTSNPN and CDR2 SVGIG (reference sequence). The CDR3 covers 14 residues. The CDR3 nucleotides read TGTGCCTGGAGCCGAGATACGGGGGATCAGCCCCAGCATTTT. As protein: CAWSRDTGDQPQHF.

This chain links TRBV12-3 or TRBV12-4 with TRBJ1-5; a weak D match, TRBD1 (5 bases). Trimming removed 3 bases from V and 6 bases from J, with 15 bases in between. The CDR3 consists of 15 residues. CDR3 sequence (DNA): TGTGCCAGCAGTTTTACAGGACCGGTAGGTCAGCCCCAGCATTTT. This translates into CASSFTGPVGQPQHF.

The V gene is TRBV28, the J gene TRBJ1-1; D gene uncertain. This CDR3 spans 11 amino acids. The V gene lost 3 bases and the J gene lost 9 bases, with 8 bases spanning the gap. Germline loops: CDR1 MDHEN, CDR2 SYDVKM. CDR3 amino acids: CASSFDGQAFF. Here the CDR3 DNA reads TGTGCCAGCAGTTTCGACGGGCAAGCTTTCTTT. The variable domain in full, with the rest retrieved from reference TRBV28 and TRBJ1-1, is DVKVTQSSRYLVKRTGEKVFLECVQDMDHENMFWYRQDPGLGLRLIYFSYDVKMKEKGDIPEGYSVSREKKERFSLILESASTNQTSMYLCASSFDGQAFFGQGTRLTVV.

The sample holds a few counts of this clonotype. The rearrangement uses TRBV2 and TRBJ2-7, with D unresolved. CDR1 is SNHLY, CDR2 FYNNEI, per germline. V lost 3 bases and J lost 0, with 12 bases in between. The CDR3 loop spans 15 amino acids. The CDR3 nucleotides read TGTGCCAGCAGTGAGCAGGATTCAAGCTCCTACGAGCAGTACTTC. This sequence encodes CASSEQDSSSYEQYF.

This clonotype has more than one count but fewer than ten. The rearrangement uses TRBV2 and TRBJ2-5; no definite D call. The germline gives CDR1 SNHLY, CDR2 FYNNEI. CDR3 size: 13 residues. V lost 7 bases to trimming and J lost 2 bases, with 11 bases between them. The DNA for the CDR3 is TGTGCCAGCAACTGGCAAGCACAAGAGACCCAGTACTTC. This gives the protein CASNWQAQETQYF.

The chain joins TRBV6-1 to TRBJ1-2; D is possibly TRBD1 (5 bases). CDR3 length: 16 residues. Between the trimmed V and J ends, which lost 4 bases and 3 bases, there was a span of 18 bases. Germline V gives CDR1 MNHNS, CDR2 SASEGT. CDR3 coding DNA: TGTGCCAGCAGTGGGTTCGGGGTTCGAGGGGACTATGGCTACACCTTC. It encodes CASSGFGVRGDYGYTF.

This clonotype appeared once. The chain carries TRBV7-2 and TRBJ2-7; 11 bases line up with TRBD2. CDR3 length: 15 residues. J lost 12 bases, V lost 2 bases, and 12 bases had no gene match. From germline, CDR1 is SGHTA and CDR2 FQGNSA. In DNA form, the CDR3 reads TGTGCCAGCAGCTTAACCTCTCTTAGCGGGAGGGCCCCGTACTTC. As protein: CASSLTSLSGRAPYF.

The table lists this clonotype with many counts. This sequence joins TRBV20-1 and TRBJ2-7; D may correspond to TRBD1 or TRBD2 (5 bases each). The germline CDR1 and CDR2 sequences are DFQATT and SNEGSKA (reference sequence). The CDR3 is 12 amino acids. V was clipped by 2 bases and J by 6 bases, with 11 bases between them. CDR3 protein: CSARQGESEQYF. CDR3 DNA sequence: TGCAGTGCTAGACAGGGAGAGAGCGAGCAGTACTTC.

This clonotype was detected many times. The V and J genes are TRBV6-2 or TRBV6-3 and TRBJ2-5; D uncertain. The CDR3 is 12 amino acids. V was cut by 7 bases and J by 2 bases, with 8 bases left in between. Per germline, CDR1 MNHEY and CDR2 SVGEGT. CDR3 sequence: CASNYRQETQYF. As DNA, the CDR3 is TGTGCCAGCAACTACCGGCAAGAGACCCAGTACTTC.

At least ten counts were recorded for this clonotype. The chain is built from TRBV6-5 and TRBJ1-2; weak D call: TRBD1 (6 bases). Looked up from germline, CDR1 is MNHEY and CDR2 is SVGAGI. Trimming took off 7 bases at V and 8 bases at J, with 17 bases between the two ends. The CDR3 is 13 amino acids. This CDR3 is CASTDPGQRGYTF. CDR3 DNA: TGTGCCAGCACCGACCCCGGACAGCGGGGCTACACCTTC.

The chain links TRBV27 to TRBJ1-1; 8 positions agree with TRBD1. Germline-derived CDR1 and CDR2 are MNHEY and SMNVEV (reference sequence). The CDR3 is 14 residues long. J gave up 8 bases and V 3 bases, and 8 bases lay outside the gene matches. CDR3 sequence reads: CASSFLQGAGEAFF. In DNA, the CDR3 is TGTGCCAGCAGTTTTCTCCAGGGGGCTGGGGAAGCTTTCTTT.

By sample fraction, this clonotype is medium-sized. CDR3 residues: CASSYPSQGSDTEAFF. CDR3 bases: TGTGCCAGCAGTTACCCATCACAGGGGAGCGACACTGAAGCTTTCTTT. This rearrangement joins TRBV6-5 to TRBJ1-1, with TRBD1 matching over 7 bases. CDR1 is MNHEY and CDR2 is SVGAGI in the germline V gene. The CDR3 is made up of 16 amino acids. The V segment lost 2 bases and the J segment 3 bases; nucleotides outside the gene matches: 9.

This clonotype was observed many times. The rearrangement uses TRBV2 and TRBJ1-6; TRBD1 matches at 10 bases. The CDR3 length is 14 residues. V dropped 6 bases and J dropped 10; count of bases not matched to a gene: 6. Germline loops: CDR1 SNHLY, CDR2 FYNNEI. The CDR3 bases are TGTGCCAGCAGCCGGGACAGGGGAGGATCACCCCTCCACTTT. Translated, it gives CASSRDRGGSPLHF.

At least ten counts were recorded for this clonotype. The chain is built from TRBV20-1 and TRBJ1-5; possibly TRBD1 for D (6 bases). V shed 4 bases and J shed 2 bases, with 12 bases lying between them. This CDR3 is built from 14 residues. Germline V gives CDR1 DFQATT, CDR2 SNEGSKA (reference sequence). The CDR3 DNA reads TGCAGTGCTACGAAGGGGGGGGGCAATCAGCCCCAGCATTTT. It encodes CSATKGGGNQPQHF.